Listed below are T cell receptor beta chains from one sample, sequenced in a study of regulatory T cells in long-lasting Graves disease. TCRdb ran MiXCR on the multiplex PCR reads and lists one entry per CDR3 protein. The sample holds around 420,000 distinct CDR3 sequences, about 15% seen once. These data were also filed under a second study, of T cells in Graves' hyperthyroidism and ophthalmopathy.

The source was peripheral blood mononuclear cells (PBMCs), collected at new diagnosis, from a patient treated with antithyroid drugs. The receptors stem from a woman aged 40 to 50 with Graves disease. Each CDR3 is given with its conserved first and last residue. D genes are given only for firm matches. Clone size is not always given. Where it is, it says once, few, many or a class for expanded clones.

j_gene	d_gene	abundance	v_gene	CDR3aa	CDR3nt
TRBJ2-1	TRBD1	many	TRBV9	CASSPYRGQAYNEQFF	TGTGCCAGCAGCCCCTACCGGGGACAGGCCTACAATGAGCAGTTCTTC
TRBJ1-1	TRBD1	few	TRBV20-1	CSANRGPTEAFF	TGCAGTGCTAACAGGGGGCCAACTGAAGCTTTCTTT
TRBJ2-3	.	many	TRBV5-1	CASSLGTDTDTQYF	TGCGCCAGCAGCTTGGGGACAGACACAGATACGCAGTATTTT
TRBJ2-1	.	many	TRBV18	CASSPSRRAVNNEQFF	TGTGCCAGCTCACCCTCGCGAAGGGCCGTAAACAATGAGCAGTTCTTC
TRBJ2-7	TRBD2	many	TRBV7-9	CASSAVSGRREQYF	TGTGCCAGCAGCGCCGTTAGCGGGAGACGCGAGCAGTACTTC
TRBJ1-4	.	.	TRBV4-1	CASTSGGATNEKLFF	TGCGCCAGCACCTCCGGAGGTGCAACTAATGAAAAACTGTTTTTT
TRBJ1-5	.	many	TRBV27	CASSLRAHEPQHF	TGTGCCAGCAGTTTAAGGGCCCACGAGCCCCAGCATTTT
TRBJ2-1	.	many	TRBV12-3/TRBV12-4	CASRPSRRGPSYNEQFF	TGTGCCAGCAGACCTTCCCGGAGAGGGCCTTCCTACAATGAGCAGTTCTTC
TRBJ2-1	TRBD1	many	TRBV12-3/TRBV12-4	CASSSPGQGGHEQFF	TGTGCCAGCAGTTCACCGGGACAGGGGGGCCATGAGCAGTTCTTC
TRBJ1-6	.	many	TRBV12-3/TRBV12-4	CASSTGLSNSPLHF	TGTGCCAGCAGTACGGGACTTAGCAATTCACCCCTCCACTTT
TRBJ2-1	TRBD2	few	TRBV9	CASSARLAGGPEQFF	TGTGCCAGCAGCGCGAGACTAGCGGGAGGGCCGGAGCAGTTCTTC
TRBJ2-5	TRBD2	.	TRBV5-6	CASSLLLAGEKETQYF	TGTGCCAGCAGCTTGTTGCTAGCGGGAGAGAAGGAGACCCAGTACTTC
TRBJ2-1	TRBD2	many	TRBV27	CASSLFRPTSGTPGEQFF	TGTGCCAGCAGTTTATTCCGCCCGACTAGCGGGACCCCCGGTGAGCAGTTCTTC
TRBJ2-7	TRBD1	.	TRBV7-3	CASSLSGQSYEQYF	TGTGCCAGCAGCTTATCGGGACAGAGCTACGAGCAGTACTTC
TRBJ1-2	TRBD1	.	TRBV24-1	CATSETGRGYTF	TGTGCCACCAGTGAGACAGGGCGCGGCTACACCTTC
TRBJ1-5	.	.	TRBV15	CATSRDGGLAQPQHF	TGTGCCACCAGCAGAGATGGGGGCCTGGCTCAGCCCCAGCATTTT
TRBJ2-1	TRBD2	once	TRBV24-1	CATSDHDLGSGSHNEQFF	TGTGCCACCAGTGACCACGACCTGGGGAGCGGGAGTCACAATGAGCAGTTCTTC
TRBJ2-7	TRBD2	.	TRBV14	CASRYTGGLAPCEQYF	TGTGCCAGCAGGTACACTGGGGGACTAGCCCCCTGCGAGCAGTACTTC
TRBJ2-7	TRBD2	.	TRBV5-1	CASSSGTNYEQYF	TGCGCCAGCAGCTCCGGGACTAACTACGAGCAGTACTTC
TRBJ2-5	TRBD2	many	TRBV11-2	CASSPTAGYYQETQYF	TGTGCCAGCAGCCCTACAGCGGGGTACTACCAAGAGACCCAGTACTTC
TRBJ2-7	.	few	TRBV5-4	CASSPHELSGTYEQYF	TGTGCCAGCAGCCCACACGAGCTTAGCGGAACCTACGAGCAGTACTTC
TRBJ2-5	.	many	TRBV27	CASSSAGEGETQYF	TGTGCCAGCAGTTCTGCAGGGGAGGGGGAGACCCAGTACTTC
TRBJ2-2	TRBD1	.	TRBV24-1	CATSDDRGTGELFF	TGTGCCACCAGTGACGACAGGGGCACCGGGGAGCTGTTTTTT
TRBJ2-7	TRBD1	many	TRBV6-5	CASSFRTGLRYEQYF	TGTGCCAGCAGTTTTAGGACAGGGCTGAGGTACGAGCAGTACTTC
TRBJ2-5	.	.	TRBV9	CASSGGQSTSAQETRYF	TGTGCCAGCAGCGGGGGACAGTCGACTAGCGCGCAAGAGACCCGGTACTTC
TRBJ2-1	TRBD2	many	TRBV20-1	CSARGLAGDRSYNEQFF	TGCAGTGCTAGAGGGCTAGCGGGAGACCGCTCCTACAATGAGCAGTTCTTC
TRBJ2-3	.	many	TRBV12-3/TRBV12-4	CASSRRAIGTDTQYF	TGTGCCAGCAGCAGACGTGCCATTGGCACAGATACGCAGTATTTT
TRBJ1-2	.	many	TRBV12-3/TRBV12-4	CASSSRDTEFLGYTF	TGTGCCAGCAGTTCCCGGGACACAGAGTTTTTAGGCTACACCTTC
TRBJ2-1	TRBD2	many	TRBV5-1	CASSAQTSGNSNEQFF	TGCGCCAGCAGCGCACAGACTAGCGGGAACTCCAATGAGCAGTTCTTC
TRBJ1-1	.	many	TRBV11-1	CASSFGGWGTEAFF	TGTGCCAGCAGCTTCGGGGGCTGGGGGACTGAAGCTTTCTTT
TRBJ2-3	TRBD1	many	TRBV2	CASSPGTGRDTQYF	TGTGCCAGCAGTCCCGGGACAGGGAGAGATACGCAGTATTTT
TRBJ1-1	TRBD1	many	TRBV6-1	CASRPPTGSTFRAFF	TGTGCCAGCAGACCTCCGACAGGGTCGACTTTTCGAGCTTTCTTT
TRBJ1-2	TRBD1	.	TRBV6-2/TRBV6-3	CASRSRGRDGYTF	TGTGCCAGCAGAAGCAGGGGGCGCGATGGCTACACCTTC
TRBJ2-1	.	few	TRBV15	CATSRYRQYSYNEQFF	TGTGCCACCAGCAGATACAGACAGTACTCCTACAATGAGCAGTTCTTC
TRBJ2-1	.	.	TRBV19	CASRLTGYNEQFF	TGTGCCAGTAGACTAACAGGGTACAATGAGCAGTTCTTC